This passage covers 14 T cell receptor beta chains from one sample sequenced in a study of shared clonotypes between healthy human individuals. Clones were sequenced by immunoSEQ multiplex PCR, and TCRdb holds only the in-frame ones, with some missing. The top ten hold more than 9% of the sample, which has 300,000 to 400,000 clones, less than 85% seen once. The sample taken for sequencing was memory CD4+ T cells sorted from blood. Indicated subset: CD45RA-negative fraction. The receptors here all came from a man younger than 45 in good health.

This clone has only a few counts. The J gene is TRBJ2-7, the V gene TRBV6-6, with 9 bases identical to TRBD1. V was pared by 0 bases and J by 4 bases, with 4 bases of the junction left unmatched. Germline V gives CDR1 MNHNY, CDR2 SVGAGI (reference sequence). The CDR3 contains 15 residues. The CDR3 sequence is CASSYSGTGTYEQYF. CDR3 nucleotide sequence: TGTGCCAGCAGTTACTCCGGGACAGGGACGTACGAGCAGTACTTC.

DNA for the CDR3: TGTGCCAGTAGTATTGGCGGGGATTACCAAGAGACCCAGTACTTC. This translates into CASSIGGDYQETQYF. The chain links TRBV19 to TRBJ2-5; the D gene is possibly TRBD2 (6 bases). This CDR3 spans 15 amino acids. Deletions cut 3 bases from V and 0 bases from J, with 11 bases between. Germline CDR1 LNHDA, CDR2 SQIVND (reference sequence).

About this clone: In the same sample, other DNA sequences code for this CDR3. V is TRBV5-1 and J is TRBJ2-7; D tentatively fits TRBD1 or TRBD2 (5 bases each). Germline V lookup: CDR1 SGHRS, CDR2 YFSETQ. Trimming shortened V by 0 bases and J by 4 bases, and 11 bases separated the two germline ends. The CDR3 runs 14 residues. CDR3 in amino acids: CASSLAGTSYEQYF. CDR3 in DNA: TGCGCCAGCAGCTTGGCCGGGACCTCATACGAGCAGTACTTC.

This chain joins TRBV7-2 and TRBJ2-1; D not resolved. The CDR3 runs to 15 residues. Germline V lookup: CDR1 SGHTA, CDR2 FQGNSA. V dropped 0 bases and J dropped 2 bases, with 8 bases sitting between them. The CDR3 DNA follows: TGTGCCAGCAGCTTAGCGTACGGAGCCTACAATGAGCAGTTCTTC. Translating gives CASSLAYGAYNEQFF.

The chain uses TRBV28 and TRBJ1-1, with D possibly TRBD1 on 5 matching bases. Between the trimmed V and J ends, which lost 7 bases and 6 bases, there was a span of 18 bases. CDR1 and CDR2 (germline): MDHEN, SYDVKM. The CDR3 consists of 14 residues. CDR3 amino acids: CASTKPGPRAEAFF. The CDR3 DNA follows: TGTGCCAGCACCAAACCCGGACCCAGGGCTGAAGCTTTCTTT.

This chain joins TRBV5-1 and TRBJ2-2; 8 bases line up with TRBD1. This CDR3 has 13 residues. The V gene's germline CDR1 is SGHRS and CDR2 YFSETQ. The J segment lost 6 bases and the V segment lost 4 bases, leaving 2 bases of the junction unmatched. The CDR3 DNA sequence: TGCGCCAGCAGCGGACAGGGTTCCGGGGAGCTGTTTTTT. This gives the protein CASSGQGSGELFF.

This clone came up once. The chain has TRBV7-2 and TRBJ1-2, with D perhaps matching TRBD1 (5 bases). The CDR3 covers 14 residues. V was trimmed by 2 bases and J by 8 bases, leaving 15 bases between them. Germline V CDR1 and CDR2: SGHTA, FQGNSA. CDR3 protein: CASSLKGLRRGYTF. CDR3 DNA: TGTGCCAGCAGCTTAAAGGGACTTCGGCGGGGCTACACCTTC.

This clone turned up a few times. The rearrangement joins TRBV2 to TRBJ1-2, with 7 bases identical to TRBD1. The CDR3 is 13 residues long. Trimming at V came to 3 bases and at J to 2 bases, leaving 0 bases not matched to a gene. In germline, CDR1 is SNHLY, CDR2 FYNNEI. For the CDR3, the DNA is TGTGCCAGCAGTGAGGGACAGAACTATGGCTACACCTTC. Protein product: CASSEGQNYGYTF. Looking up the rest from reference TRBV2 and TRBJ1-2 gives the full variable domain: EPEVTQTPSHQVTQMGQEVILRCVPISNHLYFYWYRQILGQKVEFLVSFYNNEISEKSEIFDDQFSVERPDGSNFTLKIRSTKLEDSAMYFCASSEGQNYGYTFGSGTRLTVV.

The chain employs TRBV4-1 and TRBJ1-5; weak D call: TRBD1 (6 bases). The germline V gene encodes CDR1 MGHRA and CDR2 YSYEKL. The ends were cut back, 3 bases at V and 7 bases at J, with 10 bases in the middle. CDR3 length: 13 amino acids. DNA of the CDR3: TGCGCCAGCAGCCAGGGACAAGGGCAGCCCCAGCATTTT. As protein: CASSQGQGQPQHF.

This sequence joins TRBV10-3 and TRBJ1-2, with D possibly matching TRBD1 (6 bases). With 3 bases removed from V and 3 bases from J, the gap between germline ends came to 17 bases. CDR3 length: 16 amino acids. Per the germline V gene, CDR1 is ENHRY and CDR2 is SYGVKD. CDR3 region: CAISDPYRANHYGYTF. The DNA for the CDR3 is TGTGCCATCAGTGATCCCTACAGGGCGAACCACTATGGCTACACCTTC.

As for this clone: This CDR3 is also generated by other DNA sequences in the sample. This chain joins TRBV11-2 and TRBJ2-2; D not resolved. Trimming removed 0 bases from V and 1 base from J, with 6 bases in between. Germline CDR1 is SGHAT and CDR2 is FQNNGV. The CDR3 sequence is 15 residues long. The CDR3, as DNA: TGTGCCAGCAGCTTAGAAGGCGGGAACACCGGGGAGCTGTTTTTT. Encoded protein: CASSLEGGNTGELFF.

The chain uses TRBV5-1 and TRBJ2-1; possible D gene TRBD2, 5 bases. Trimming removed 0 bases from V and 7 bases from J, with 17 bases in between. CDR3 size: 16 residues. Germline CDR1 reads SGHRS; CDR2 reads YFSETQ. CDR3 protein: CASSLASLNGMNEQFF. CDR3 nucleotides: TGCGCCAGCAGCTTGGCTAGTTTAAACGGGATGAATGAGCAGTTCTTC.

This clone was seen more than once but under ten times. The chain carries TRBV2 and TRBJ2-7, with D perhaps matching TRBD1 (5 bases). The CDR3 has 14 amino acids. CDR1 is SNHLY, CDR2 FYNNEI, per germline. Between the trimmed V and J ends, which lost 1 base and 4 bases, there was a span of 11 bases. In nucleotides, the CDR3 is TGTGCCAGCAGTGAAGGGACAAAAGATTACGAGCAGTACTTC. Translating gives CASSEGTKDYEQYF.

This clone was seen only a few times. The J gene is TRBJ2-2, the V gene TRBV5-5; 11 nucleotides match TRBD2. The trim removed 3 bases at V and 0 bases at J, leaving 1 base unmatched. This CDR3 contains 16 residues. Germline V gives CDR1 SGHKS, CDR2 YYEKEE (reference sequence). The chain's CDR3 is CASSWTSGPNTGELFF. For the CDR3, the DNA is TGTGCCAGCAGCTGGACTAGCGGGCCGAACACCGGGGAGCTGTTTTTT. Full variable domain (remainder filled in from reference TRBV5-5 and TRBJ2-2): DAGVTQSPTHLIKTRGQQVTLRCSPISGHKSVSWYQQVLGQGPQFIFQYYEKEERGRGNFPDRFSARQFPNYSSELNVNALLLGDSALYLCASSWTSGPNTGELFFGEGSRLTVL.